Presented here are 20 T cell receptor beta chains from one specimen sequenced in a study of CD8+ T cells in alopecia areata. Once RNA had been extracted, it was reverse transcribed into cDNA to act as the sequencing template. Produced via immunoSEQ multiplex PCR; TCRdb's table is partial and in-frame only. The table includes under 350,000 clones, 58% detected once. Sample treatment: oral pan-JAK inhibitor, 5-10 mg twice daily. The starting material was CD4+ T cells sorted from blood, obtained at week 24, from a patient treated with tofacitinib. The receptors originated from a human donor with alopecia areata.

V gene TRBV30 combines with J gene TRBJ1-1; the D is unclear. Germline V gene lookup returns CDR1 GTSNPN and CDR2 SVGIG (reference sequence). The CDR3 totals 12 residues. Trimming removed 2 bases at V and 0 bases at J, with 4 bases between. The CDR3 is CAWSPLNTEAFF. In DNA form, the CDR3 reads TGTGCCTGGAGTCCCTTGAACACTGAAGCTTTCTTT. The whole variable domain, remainder taken from reference TRBV30 and TRBJ1-1, is SQTIHQWPATLVQPVGSPLSLECTVEGTSNPNLYWYRQAAGRGLQLLFYSVGIGQISSEVPQNLSASRPQDRQFILSSKKLLLSDSGFYLCAWSPLNTEAFFGQGTRLTVV.

This clone appeared a few times. The J gene is TRBJ2-3, the V gene TRBV30; 10 bases map to TRBD2. J lost 2 bases, V lost 2 bases, and 13 bases had no gene match. The CDR3 consists of 18 residues. Germline-derived CDR1 and CDR2 are GTSNPN and SVGIG (reference sequence). The CDR3 loop is CAWSKPLVSGGATDTQYF. CDR3 nucleotide sequence: TGTGCCTGGAGTAAGCCCCTAGTGAGCGGGGGGGCCACAGATACGCAGTATTTT.

This clone was counted a few times. The sample holds other DNA sequences that translate to the same CDR3. The chain uses TRBV7-9 and TRBJ2-5; unclear D gene. Germline V CDR1 and CDR2: SEHNR, FQNEAQ (reference sequence). The V and J ends lost 1 base and 5 bases respectively, with 5 bases between them. The CDR3 runs to 12 residues. CDR3 sequence: CASSLVGETQYF. In DNA form, the CDR3 reads TGTGCCAGCAGCTTAGTCGGGGAGACCCAGTACTTC.

This rearrangement joins TRBV5-1 to TRBJ2-5; possible D gene TRBD1, 5 bases. The germline V gene encodes CDR1 SGHRS and CDR2 YFSETQ. The CDR3 loop spans 13 amino acids. V lost 4 bases and J lost 4, with 11 bases in between. CDR3 in amino acids: CASSPDSLETQYF. In DNA form, the CDR3 reads TGCGCCAGCAGCCCAGACAGTTTAGAGACCCAGTACTTC.

The chain carries TRBV9 and TRBJ2-3; no clear D. CDR1 is SGDLS, CDR2 YYNGEE, per germline. Trimming took 3 bases from V and 6 from J, leaving 8 bases between them. The CDR3 has 12 residues. The CDR3 sequence: CASSGNWDTQYF. As DNA, the CDR3 is TGTGCCAGCAGCGGGAATTGGGATACGCAGTATTTT.

The chain carries TRBV5-1 and TRBJ2-2; D is ambiguous. V was pared by 1 base and J by 6 bases, with 10 bases between. The CDR3 sequence is 14 residues long. Per the germline V gene, CDR1 is SGHRS and CDR2 is YFSETQ. The CDR3 here is CASSLPHPAGELFF. The CDR3 bases are TGCGCCAGCAGCTTGCCCCACCCCGCCGGGGAGCTGTTTTTT.

This clone was counted a few times. The V and J genes are TRBV4-1 and TRBJ2-1, with unresolved D. V shed 2 bases and J shed 7 bases, with 6 bases lying between them. This CDR3 has 12 residues. The germline V gene has CDR1 MGHRA and CDR2 YSYEKL. The DNA for the CDR3 is TGCGCCAGCAGCCAAATAGGGAATGAGCAGTTCTTC. Its translation is CASSQIGNEQFF.

The chain has TRBV10-3 and TRBJ2-7; D is possibly TRBD2 (6 bases). V was clipped by 9 bases and J by 7 bases, with 22 bases between them. The CDR3 is 14 amino acids. Germline loops: CDR1 ENHRY, CDR2 SYGVKD. Here the CDR3 DNA reads TGTGCCATTACCCCTAGTTCGGTTGGAGGGGAGCAGTACTTC. Protein: CAITPSSVGGEQYF.

The chain links TRBV6-5 to TRBJ1-5, with D maybe TRBD1 (5 bases). V was cut by 5 bases and J by 5 bases, with 13 bases left in between. The germline CDR1 and CDR2 sequences are MNHEY and SVGAGI. This CDR3 has 14 amino acids. CDR3: CASSLQEGDQPQHF. In DNA, the CDR3 is TGTGCCAGCAGTCTACAGGAAGGGGATCAGCCCCAGCATTTT.

The chain couples TRBV4-1 to TRBJ2-7; possibly TRBD1 or TRBD2 for D (5 bases each). The CDR3 totals 15 residues. Trimming left V 5 bases short and J 7 bases short, with 21 bases between. The germline V gene encodes CDR1 MGHRA and CDR2 YSYEKL. DNA of the CDR3: TGCGCCAGCAGCTTTACTGGGACCTCCACCTTAGAGCAGTACTTC. Protein product: CASSFTGTSTLEQYF.

The chain couples TRBV28 to TRBJ1-1; D perhaps matches TRBD1 (5 bases). This CDR3 is built from 12 residues. Germline values: CDR1 MDHEN, CDR2 SYDVKM. V was shortened by 5 bases and J by 11 bases, with 15 bases between the two germline ends. The CDR3 region is CASSIPGVGAFF. CDR3 DNA: TGTGCCAGCAGTATTCCGGGGGTCGGTGCTTTCTTT.

This chain links TRBV27 with TRBJ2-3; the D gene is possibly TRBD1 (5 bases). The CDR3 consists of 13 residues. V gave up 7 bases and J gave up 2 bases, with 10 bases separating them. Looked up from germline, CDR1 is MNHEY and CDR2 is SMNVEV (reference sequence). The CDR3 loop reads CASKGLTTDTQYF. DNA for the CDR3: TGTGCCAGCAAGGGGCTTACCACAGATACGCAGTATTTT.

This clone was seen more than once but under ten times. The chain links TRBV7-9 to TRBJ2-5, with a weak D call TRBD2 (6 bases). The germline V gene has CDR1 SEHNR and CDR2 FQNEAQ (reference sequence). This CDR3 is 16 amino acids long. Deletions cut 5 bases from V and 2 bases from J, with 18 bases between. The CDR3 bases are TGTGCCAGCAGCCCTCGGGCGGGGATAGCTCAAGAGACCCAGTACTTC. Its protein is CASSPRAGIAQETQYF.

This clone was found a few times. CDR3 bases: TGCGCCAGCAGCCAAGATAGGCGGAACTACGAGCAGTACTTC. Amino acid sequence: CASSQDRRNYEQYF. The chain employs TRBV4-1 and TRBJ2-7; the D is unclear. Germline CDR1 MGHRA, CDR2 YSYEKL. The V end was cut by 0 bases, the J end by 3 bases, with 9 bases between. The length of the CDR3 is 14 residues.

This sequence joins TRBV29-1 and TRBJ2-2; D is undetermined. Trimming stripped 0 bases from V and 7 bases from J, with 6 bases between. CDR3 size: 12 residues. From germline, CDR1 is SQVTM and CDR2 ANQGSEA. The DNA for the CDR3 is TGCAGCGTTGAAGATGCCCTCGGGGAGCTGTTTTTT. Translation gives CSVEDALGELFF.

Regarding this clone: The sample has other DNA sequences that encode this CDR3 too. V and J are TRBV9 and TRBJ2-7; either TRBD1 or TRBD2 may supply D (7 bases each). The length of the CDR3 is 15 residues. CDR1 SGDLS and CDR2 YYNGEE come from the germline V gene. Between the trimmed V and J ends, which lost 0 bases and 2 bases, there was a span of 12 bases. The CDR3 coding sequence is TGTGCCAGCAGCGTAGGTCAGGGGGGGACCTACGAGCAGTACTTC. Its translation: CASSVGQGGTYEQYF.

This clone appeared a few times. DNA for the CDR3: TGCAGCGTTCGGCGGGGAAACACTGAAGCTTTCTTT. Protein sequence: CSVRRGNTEAFF. V is TRBV29-1 and J is TRBJ1-1; D remains unclear. Germline V gene sequence: CDR1 SQVTM, CDR2 ANQGSEA. There are 12 residues in the CDR3. With 5 bases removed from V and 2 bases from J, the gap between germline ends came to 9 bases.

The chain couples TRBV23-1 to TRBJ2-7; D not resolved. TRBV23-1 is treated as an ORF (open reading frame) with a function not yet certain. V lost 10 bases and J lost 6, with 19 bases in between. This CDR3 is built from 13 residues. For the CDR3, the DNA is TGCGCCACTCGGCGGCCCTGGCTGGGCGAGCAGTACTTC. It is translated as CATRRPWLGEQYF.

The chain is built from TRBV2 and TRBJ2-2, with TRBD1 identical over 7 bases. The V gene's germline CDR1 is SNHLY and CDR2 FYNNEI. The J segment lost 0 bases and the V segment lost 7 bases, leaving 8 bases of the junction unmatched. The CDR3 length is 16 residues. The CDR3 protein is CASNRDRHSNTGELFF. The DNA for the CDR3 is TGTGCCAGCAACCGGGACAGACATTCGAACACCGGGGAGCTGTTTTTT.

This clone was picked up a small number of times. The chain combines TRBV19 with TRBJ1-2; tentatively, D is TRBD1 (6 bases). Between the trimmed V and J ends, which lost 3 bases and 4 bases, there was a span of 12 bases. Germline V gene lookup returns CDR1 LNHDA and CDR2 SQIVND (reference sequence). This CDR3 region has 14 residues. As DNA, the CDR3 is TGTGCCAGTAGTATCCCAGGACAGATCTATGGCTACACCTTC. Protein: CASSIPGQIYGYTF.